This TCR beta chain was captured by sequencing in a study of regulatory T cells in long-lasting Graves disease. Stated time point: newly diagnosed GD, antithyroid drugs for less than 3 months. Generation of the TCR library employed RNA extracted from PBMCs. This clonotype showed up many times. Through Arm-PCR of CDR3 regions and iRepertoire HTBI primers, TCR beta libraries were built. TCRdb re-derived calls from the multiplex PCR reads in MiXCR, one entry per CDR3 protein. The data show 350,000 to 450,000 distinct CDR3 sequences, 16% seen once. Germline CDR1 is SGHVS and CDR2 is FQNEAQ. The CDR3 consists of 19 residues. Germline trimming cut 5 bases from V and 2 bases from J; bases unmatched to any gene: 14. This same sample was also part of a study on T cells in Graves' hyperthyroidism and ophthalmopathy.

The receptor comes from a man aged 35 to 55 with Graves disease. V usage is TRBV7-8 and J usage is TRBJ2-7; TRBD2 matches 14 bases. The specimen was peripheral blood mononuclear cells (PBMCs), collected at new diagnosis, from a patient treated with antithyroid drugs. DNA for the CDR3: TGTGCCAGCAGCCTAGAGGGACTAGCGGGGGCCTCGGACGCCTACGAGCAGTACTTC. Its protein product is CASSLEGLAGASDAYEQYF.